The next 5 T cell receptor beta chains were all read from a single sample in a study of blood T cell repertoires in COVID-19. Assay used: immunoSEQ multiplex PCR; TCRdb lists only in-frame clones, some missing. The table shows about 150,000 clones, with 70% to 90% occurring only once. Sample: peripheral blood. The source of these receptors is a middle-aged woman with active or convalescent COVID-19.

The chain employs TRBV11-2 and TRBJ1-2, with 8 nucleotides matching TRBD1. The germline CDR1 and CDR2 sequences are SGHAT and FQNNGV. This CDR3 contains 14 residues. Trimming took 2 bases from V and 3 from J; bases not matched to a gene: 2. This CDR3 is CASSLSTGDYGYTF. The CDR3, as DNA: TGTGCCAGCAGCTTATCGACAGGGGACTATGGCTACACCTTC.

This chain joins TRBV28 and TRBJ1-2, with no clear D. Germline V CDR1 and CDR2: MDHEN, SYDVKM. The CDR3 is 14 residues long. Trimming stripped 7 bases from V and 1 base from J, with 13 bases between. The CDR3 reads CASIPGGYNYGYTF. Written as DNA, the CDR3 is TGTGCCAGCATACCGGGAGGGTATAACTATGGCTACACCTTC.

The chain couples TRBV19 to TRBJ1-4, with a weak D call TRBD1 (6 bases). Per the germline V gene, CDR1 is LNHDA and CDR2 is SQIVND (reference sequence). The CDR3 length is 16 residues. V was trimmed by 5 bases and J by 0 bases, leaving 13 bases between them. The CDR3 reads CASSFRTGSTNEKLFF. In DNA form, the CDR3 reads TGTGCCAGTAGTTTTCGCACAGGGTCAACTAATGAAAAACTGTTTTTT.

The chain recombines TRBV6-6 with TRBJ2-2; D remains unclear. V lost 3 bases and J lost 1, with 9 bases in between. This CDR3 has 15 residues. Germline loops: CDR1 MNHNY, CDR2 SVGAGI (reference sequence). CDR3 sequence: CASSYLSLNTGELFF. The CDR3, as DNA: TGTGCCAGCAGTTATCTGAGCCTGAACACCGGGGAGCTGTTTTTT.

Only one count was recorded for this clone. The chain combines TRBV11-2 with TRBJ1-1; TRBD1 aligns across 7 bases. V shed 1 base, J shed 0 bases, and the junction held 2 bases outside the gene matches. Germline V CDR1 and CDR2: SGHAT, FQNNGV. CDR3 size: 15 residues. CDR3 nucleotides: TGTGCCAGCAGCTTAGGACAGGGAGTGAACACTGAAGCTTTCTTT. Translation: CASSLGQGVNTEAFF.